These 19 T cell receptor beta chains originate from one sample sequenced in a study of tumor and adjacent non-tumor tissue in lung cancer. A modified ARM-PCR protocol with three rounds of nested PCR amplified TCRbeta. A single record per CDR3 protein comes from TCRdb applying MiXCR to the multiplex PCR reads. The sample consists of about 76,000 distinct CDR3 sequences, 80% to 90% of them appearing once. The template was RNA from unsorted bulk tissue. More than 3 cm separated this lung sample from the edge of the tumor. The sequencing sample was made of distant non-tumor lung tissue. The receptors come from a man in his fifties or sixties with non-small cell lung cancer.

Concerning this clonotype: The junction departs from the called germline gene at one end, perhaps through a read error. This chain uses TRBV12-3 or TRBV12-4 with TRBJ2-3, with TRBD2 matching over 10 bases. CDR3 size: 17 residues. The CDR3 loop is CASSAGLARGPGDTQNF. The CDR3 DNA reads as TGTGCCAGCAGTGCGGGACTAGCGAGGGGGCCTGGAGATACGCAGAATTTT.

Concerning this clonotype itself: A much more abundant neighbour one base away suggests this may be a read error. As the CDR3 is not closed by the conserved phenylalanine or tryptophan, this likely results from a read error. The rearrangement joins TRBV20-1 to TRBJ2-5; D gene unclear. CDR1 and CDR2 from the germline V gene are DFQATT and SNEGSKA (reference sequence). The length of the CDR3 is 14 residues. V was clipped by 0 bases and J by 1 base, with 9 bases between them. CDR3 in DNA: TGCAGTGCTAGAGAGGCCGGCGGCCAAGAGACCCAGTACTTA. Its protein is CSAREAGGQETQYL.

On this clonotype: One end of the junction fails to match germline, which may point to a read error. The chain employs TRBV20-1 and TRBJ2-5, with 9 bases lining up with TRBD1. The CDR3 runs to 15 residues. The germline V gene encodes CDR1 DFQATT and CDR2 SNEGSKA (reference sequence). The CDR3 bases are TGTAGTACTAGAGGTACAGGGGGCTCGCTAGAGACCCAGTACTTC. Its protein is CSTRGTGGSLETQYF.

As for this clonotype: Likely a read error: the CDR3 ends without its conserved phenylalanine or tryptophan. J is TRBJ2-1 and V is TRBV20-1; 9 bases map to TRBD1. The CDR3 sequence is 14 residues long. The junction had 8 bases not matched to a gene; V was cut back by 2 bases and J by 9 bases. Germline values: CDR1 DFQATT, CDR2 SNEGSKA (reference sequence). The CDR3: CSARTQGGQGEQFL. The CDR3 DNA is TGCAGTGCTAGAACTCAGGGGGGACAGGGTGAGCAGTTCCTC.

The V call is TRBV5-4, the J call TRBJ2-5; TRBD2 is a possible D gene (5 bases). Trimming took off 10 bases at V and 4 bases at J, with 14 bases between the two ends. The CDR3 is 12 amino acids. Germline CDR1 SGHNT, CDR2 YYREEE (reference sequence). The CDR3 DNA sequence: TGTGCCGAAGCGAGGGAACGAGAGACCCAGTACTTC. Residues: CAEARERETQYF.

Note on this clonotype: Germline and junction disagree at one end, which may indicate a read error. The chain carries TRBV28 and TRBJ2-1, with 13 bases that match TRBD2. CDR3 size: 14 residues. Germline CDR1 MDHEN, CDR2 SYDVKM. CDR3 coding DNA: TGTGGCAGCAGCCAAGGACTAGCGGGGGATCAGCAGTTCTTC. It translates to CGSSQGLAGDQQFF. The variable domain in full, completed from reference TRBV28 and TRBJ2-1, reads DVKVTQSSRYLVKRTGEKVFLECVQDMDHENMFWYRQDPGLGLRLIYFSYDVKMKEKGDIPEGYSVSREKKERFSLILESASTNQTSMYLCGSSQGLAGDQQFFGPGTRLTVL.

Of note for this clonotype: The junction departs from the called germline gene at one end, perhaps through a read error. The rearrangement links TRBV4-1 to TRBJ2-1; possibly TRBD1 or TRBD2 for D (5 bases each). Germline loops: CDR1 MGHRA, CDR2 YSYEKL. CDR3 length equals 15 residues. The CDR3 nucleotides read TGCGCCAGCAGCCAAGGACGGGGCACTGACAATGATCAGTTCTTC. Its translation: CASSQGRGTDNDQFF.

As for this clonotype: A single base separates this from a much larger clone, so it may be a read error. The rearrangement uses TRBV20-1 and TRBJ2-7, with D possibly being TRBD2 (6 bases). The CDR3 runs to 13 residues. CDR1 is DFQATT and CDR2 is SNEGSKA in the germline V gene (reference sequence). CDR3 sequence reads: CSASRRGNYEQHF. The CDR3 nucleotides read TGCAGTGCTAGTCGCCGGGGGAACTACGAGCAGCACTTC.

The rearrangement links TRBV5-4 to TRBJ1-1; D is uncertain. Per germline, CDR1 SGHNT and CDR2 YYREEE (reference sequence). CDR3 length: 16 amino acids. Trimming took 0 bases from V and 3 from J, leaving 15 bases between them. The CDR3 is CASSLGWSVRYTEAFF. The CDR3 DNA reads TGTGCCAGCAGCTTGGGTTGGTCAGTCAGGTACACTGAAGCTTTCTTT.

V gene TRBV24-1 combines with J gene TRBJ2-1; 9 nucleotides match TRBD2. Trimming took 2 bases from V and 7 from J; bases not matched to a gene: 11. Germline CDR1 is KGHDR and CDR2 is SFDVKD. The CDR3 is made up of 17 amino acids. CDR3 sequence: CATSDSTSSGVRNEQFF. Written as DNA, the CDR3 is TGTGCCACCAGTGATTCCACATCTAGCGGGGTACGAAATGAGCAGTTCTTC.

Remarks on this clonotype: Compared with germline, one end of the junction differs, possibly owing to a read error. The V call is TRBV11-2, the J call TRBJ1-1, with D perhaps TRBD1 (5 bases). The CDR3 contains 14 residues. Germline CDR1 is SGHAT and CDR2 is FQNNGV. DNA of the CDR3: TGTGCCAGTAGCTTAGGAGGGACTCGAATTGAAGCTTTCTTT. Amino acid sequence: CASSLGGTRIEAFF.

The genes are TRBV11-2 and TRBJ2-5; D is ambiguous. CDR1 and CDR2 from the germline V gene are SGHAT and FQNNGV. The V gene lost 6 bases and the J gene lost 5 bases, with 25 bases spanning the gap. This CDR3 comprises 17 residues. The DNA of the CDR3 is TGTGCCAGCAGTTCCACCCCCTCGAACAGCCTTCTCGAGACCCAGTACTTC. It encodes CASSSTPSNSLLETQYF.

This clonotype was seen a single time. It is likely a read error, because the conserved phenylalanine at the end of the CDR3 is missing. This chain connects TRBV4-1 to TRBJ1-2; D is unresolved. The CDR3 sequence is 15 residues long. With 1 base removed from V and 1 base from J, the gap between germline ends came to 10 bases. Germline CDR1 reads MGHRA; CDR2 reads YSYEKL. The CDR3 is CASSQVWEGNYGYTL. The DNA for the CDR3 is TGCGCCAGCAGCCAAGTATGGGAGGGTAACTATGGCTACACCTTA.

To note about this clonotype: One junction end disagrees with the germline gene, perhaps due to a read error. J is TRBJ2-2 and V is TRBV20-1; TRBD2 aligns across 14 bases. The CDR3 is 16 amino acids. Germline loops: CDR1 DFQATT, CDR2 SNEGSKA (reference sequence). CDR3 sequence reads: CRARGTSGGDTGELFF. CDR3 DNA sequence: TGCAGAGCTAGGGGGACTAGCGGGGGAGACACCGGTGAGTTGTTTTTT.

With respect to this clonotype: The junction does not match germline at one end; this may be a read error. The gene calls are TRBV20-1 and TRBJ2-7; 7 nucleotides line up with TRBD1. Germline V gene sequence: CDR1 DFQATT, CDR2 SNEGSKA (reference sequence). The CDR3 extends over 14 amino acids. This chain's CDR3 is CNARQTGTSYEQYF. For the CDR3, the DNA is TGCAATGCTAGACAGACAGGGACCTCCTATGAGCAGTACTTC.

This clonotype was observed a handful of times. Possible read error: a much larger clone is one base away. Here the CDR3 DNA reads TGTGCCAGCAGTTTCGGACAGGGCTCCGTTGGAAACACCATATATTTT. It translates to CASSFGQGSVGNTIYF. The V gene is TRBV6-1, the J gene TRBJ1-3; 8 bases line up with TRBD1. The V segment lost 5 bases and the J segment 3 bases; nucleotides outside the gene matches: 9. In germline, CDR1 is MNHNS, CDR2 SASEGT. CDR3 length equals 16 residues.

Of note for this clonotype: The conserved phenylalanine or tryptophan is not found at the CDR3 terminus, so this likely reflects a read error. The chain couples TRBV11-2 to TRBJ2-5; D is perhaps TRBD1 (5 bases). Germline V gene sequence: CDR1 SGHAT, CDR2 FQNNGV. The length of the CDR3 is 13 residues. The CDR3, as DNA: TGTGTCAGTAGCTCTACAGGTGAAGAGACCCAGTACATC. This encodes CVSSSTGEETQYI.

A word on this clonotype: The junction and the germline gene differ at one end; a read error may be behind it. This chain uses TRBV4-3 with TRBJ2-3; 13 nucleotides match TRBD2. This CDR3 is built from 15 residues. Germline values: CDR1 LGHNA, CDR2 YSLEER. The CDR3 DNA reads as TGCACCAGCAGCGAACTAGCGGGAGGGTTAGATACGCATTATTTT. It translates to CTSSELAGGLDTHYF.

To note about this clonotype: Without the conserved terminal phenylalanine or tryptophan, this CDR3 likely stems from a read error. The chain links TRBV6-5 to TRBJ2-1; TRBD1 agrees at 7 bases. The germline gives CDR1 MNHEY, CDR2 SVGAGI. The CDR3 totals 16 residues. J was trimmed by 7 bases and V by 2 bases; bases with no gene match: 11. CDR3 nucleotides: TGTGCCAGCAGTTACGGCCCCGGGACAGTAAATAATGAGCAGTTCTTA. Amino acids: CASSYGPGTVNNEQFL.